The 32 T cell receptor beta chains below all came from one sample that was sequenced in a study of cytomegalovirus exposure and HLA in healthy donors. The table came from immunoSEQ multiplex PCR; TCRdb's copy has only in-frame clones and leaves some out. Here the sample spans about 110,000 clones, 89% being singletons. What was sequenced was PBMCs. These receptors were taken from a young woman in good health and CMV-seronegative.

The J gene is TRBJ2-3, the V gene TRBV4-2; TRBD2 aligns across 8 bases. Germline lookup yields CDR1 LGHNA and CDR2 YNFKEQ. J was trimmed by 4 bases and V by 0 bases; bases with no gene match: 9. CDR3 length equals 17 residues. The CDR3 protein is CASSQDLLRGGADTQYF. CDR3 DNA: TGTGCCAGCAGCCAAGATCTCCTCCGGGGGGGGGCAGATACGCAGTATTTT.

The CDR3 DNA reads TGTGCCAGCAGTGACTCCGGGACAACCAGCACAGATACGCAGTATTTT. Its protein is CASSDSGTTSTDTQYF. The J gene is TRBJ2-3, the V gene TRBV6-4, with TRBD1 as a possible D gene (6 bases). Germline lookup yields CDR1 MRHNA and CDR2 SNTAGT. The CDR3 covers 16 residues. The V gene lost 0 bases and the J gene lost 0 bases, with 10 bases spanning the gap.

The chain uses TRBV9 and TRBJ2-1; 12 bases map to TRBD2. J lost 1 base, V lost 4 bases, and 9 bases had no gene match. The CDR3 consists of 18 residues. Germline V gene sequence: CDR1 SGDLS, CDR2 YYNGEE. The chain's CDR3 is CASSRSSSGGASYNEQFF. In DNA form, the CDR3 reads TGTGCCAGCAGCCGGAGTTCTAGCGGGGGGGCGTCCTACAATGAGCAGTTCTTC.

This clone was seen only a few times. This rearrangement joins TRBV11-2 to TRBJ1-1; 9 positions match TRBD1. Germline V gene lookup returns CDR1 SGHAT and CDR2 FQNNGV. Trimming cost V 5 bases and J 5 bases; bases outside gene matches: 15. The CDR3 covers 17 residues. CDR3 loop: CASSHIRDRARGTEAFF. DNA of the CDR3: TGTGCCAGCAGCCACATCCGGGACAGGGCGAGAGGAACTGAAGCTTTCTTT.

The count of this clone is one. CDR3 region: CASSFTGSYNEQFF. The DNA of the CDR3 is TGTGCCAGCAGCTTTACAGGCTCCTACAATGAGCAGTTCTTC. This chain connects TRBV7-9 to TRBJ2-1; the D gene is possibly TRBD1 (5 bases). V lost 3 bases, J lost 0 bases, and 6 bases lay in between. Germline CDR1 reads SEHNR; CDR2 reads FQNEAQ (reference sequence). The CDR3 contains 14 residues. Full variable domain (rest looked up from reference TRBV7-9 and TRBJ2-1): DTGVSQNPRHKITKRGQNVTFRCDPISEHNRLYWYRQTLGQGPEFLTYFQNEAQLEKSRLLSDRFSAERPKGSFSTLEIQRTEQGDSAMYLCASSFTGSYNEQFFGPGTRLTVL.

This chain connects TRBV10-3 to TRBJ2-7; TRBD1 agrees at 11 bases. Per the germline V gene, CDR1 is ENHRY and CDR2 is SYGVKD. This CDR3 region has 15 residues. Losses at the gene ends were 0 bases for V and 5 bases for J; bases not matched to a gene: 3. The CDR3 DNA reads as TGTGCCATCAGTGAGTCTCGGACAGGGGGCCACGAGCAGTACTTC. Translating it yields CAISESRTGGHEQYF.

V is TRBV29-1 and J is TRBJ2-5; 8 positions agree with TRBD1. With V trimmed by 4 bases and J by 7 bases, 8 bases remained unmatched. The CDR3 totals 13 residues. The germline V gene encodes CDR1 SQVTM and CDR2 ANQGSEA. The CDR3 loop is CSVVRAGTGTQYF. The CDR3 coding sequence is TGCAGCGTTGTAAGGGCAGGGACAGGGACCCAGTACTTC.

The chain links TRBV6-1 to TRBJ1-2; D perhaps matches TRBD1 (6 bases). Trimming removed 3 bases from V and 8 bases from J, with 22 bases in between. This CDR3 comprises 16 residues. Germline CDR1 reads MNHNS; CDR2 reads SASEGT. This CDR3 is CASSDGTSRPTGGYTF. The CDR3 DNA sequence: TGTGCCAGCAGTGACGGGACATCACGCCCCACCGGGGGCTACACCTTC.

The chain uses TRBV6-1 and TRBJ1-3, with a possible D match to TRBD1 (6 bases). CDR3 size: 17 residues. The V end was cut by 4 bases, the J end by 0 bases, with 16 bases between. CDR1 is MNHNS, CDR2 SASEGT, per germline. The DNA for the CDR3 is TGTGCCAGCAGTGTTCCGGGACATCCAGACTCTGGAAACACCATATATTTT. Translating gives CASSVPGHPDSGNTIYF.

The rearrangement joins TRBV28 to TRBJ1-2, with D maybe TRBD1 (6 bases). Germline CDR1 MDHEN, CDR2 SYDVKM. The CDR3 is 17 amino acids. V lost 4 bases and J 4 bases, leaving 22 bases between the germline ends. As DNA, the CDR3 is TGTGCCAGCAGTTCTCCCGTGATGCAGGGGCCAGTCTATGGCTACACCTTC. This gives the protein CASSSPVMQGPVYGYTF.

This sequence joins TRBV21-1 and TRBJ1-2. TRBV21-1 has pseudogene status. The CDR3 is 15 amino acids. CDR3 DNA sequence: TGTGCCAGCAGCAAAAAAAGAGCGGGTTACTATGGCTACACCTTC. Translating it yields CASSKKRAGYYGYTF.

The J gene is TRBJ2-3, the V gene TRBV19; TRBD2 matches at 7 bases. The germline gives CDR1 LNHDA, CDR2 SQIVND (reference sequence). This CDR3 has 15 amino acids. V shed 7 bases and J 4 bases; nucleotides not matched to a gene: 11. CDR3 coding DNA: TGTGCCAGTAAGAGACAACCCGCGGGGGCAGATACGCAGTATTTT. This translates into CASKRQPAGADTQYF.

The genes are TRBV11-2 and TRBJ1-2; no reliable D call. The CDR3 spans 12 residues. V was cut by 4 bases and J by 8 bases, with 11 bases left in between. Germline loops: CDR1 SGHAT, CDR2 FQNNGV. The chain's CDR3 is CASSSEGHGYTF. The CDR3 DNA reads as TGTGCCAGCAGCTCCGAGGGTCACGGCTACACCTTC. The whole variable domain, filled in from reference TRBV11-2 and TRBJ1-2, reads EAGVAQSPRYKIIEKRQSVAFWCNPISGHATLYWYQQILGQGPKLLIQFQNNGVVDDSQLPKDRFSAERLKGVDSTLKIQPAKLEDSAVYLCASSSEGHGYTFGSGTRLTVV.

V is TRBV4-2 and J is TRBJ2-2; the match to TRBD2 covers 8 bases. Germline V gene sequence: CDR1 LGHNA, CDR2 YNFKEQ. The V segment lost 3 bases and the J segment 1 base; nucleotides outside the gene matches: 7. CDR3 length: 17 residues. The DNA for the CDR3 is TGTGCCAGCAGCCAGCCCCGGAGCGGGGGGAACACCGGGGAGCTGTTTTTT. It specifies CASSQPRSGGNTGELFF.

The CDR3 region is CASSSKPRGSYEQYF. In nucleotides, the CDR3 is TGTGCCAGCAGTTCAAAACCTAGGGGATCCTACGAGCAGTACTTC. V usage is TRBV28 and J usage is TRBJ2-7; tentatively, D is TRBD1 (5 bases). Trimming took off 4 bases at V and 1 base at J, with 14 bases between the two ends. Germline CDR1 and CDR2: MDHEN and SYDVKM. The CDR3 sequence is 15 residues long.

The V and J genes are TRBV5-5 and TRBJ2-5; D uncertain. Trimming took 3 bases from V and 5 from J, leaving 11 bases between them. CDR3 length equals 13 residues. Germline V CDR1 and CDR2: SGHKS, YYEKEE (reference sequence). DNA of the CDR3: TGTGCCAGCAGCTCTTACAGTGGCGAGACCCAGTACTTC. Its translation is CASSSYSGETQYF.

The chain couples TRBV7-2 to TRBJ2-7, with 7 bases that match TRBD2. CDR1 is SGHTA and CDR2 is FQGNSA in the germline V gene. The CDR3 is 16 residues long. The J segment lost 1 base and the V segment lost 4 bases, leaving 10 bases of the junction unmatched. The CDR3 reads CASSSYPSGYSYEQYF. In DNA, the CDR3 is TGTGCCAGCAGCTCGTACCCTAGCGGCTATTCCTACGAGCAGTACTTC.

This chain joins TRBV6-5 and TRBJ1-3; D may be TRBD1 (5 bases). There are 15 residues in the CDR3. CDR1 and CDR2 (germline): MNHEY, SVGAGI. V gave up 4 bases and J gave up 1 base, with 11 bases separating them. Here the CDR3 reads CASSSSRGSGNTIYF. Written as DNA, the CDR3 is TGTGCCAGCAGTTCCTCAAGGGGATCTGGAAACACCATATATTTT.

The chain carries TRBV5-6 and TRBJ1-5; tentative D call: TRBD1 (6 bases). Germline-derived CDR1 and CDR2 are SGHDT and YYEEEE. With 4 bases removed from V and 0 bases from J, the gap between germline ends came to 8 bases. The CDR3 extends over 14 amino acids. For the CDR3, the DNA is TGTGCCAGCAGCCTAGGGGGTAGCAATCAGCCCCAGCATTTT. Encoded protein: CASSLGGSNQPQHF.

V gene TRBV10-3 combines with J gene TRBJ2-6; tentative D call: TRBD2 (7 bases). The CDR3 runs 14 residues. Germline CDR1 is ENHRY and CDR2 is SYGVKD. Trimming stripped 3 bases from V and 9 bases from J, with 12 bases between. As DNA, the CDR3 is TGTGCCATCAGTGACGGCGGGGGCCGCAACGTCCTGACTTTC. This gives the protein CAISDGGGRNVLTF.

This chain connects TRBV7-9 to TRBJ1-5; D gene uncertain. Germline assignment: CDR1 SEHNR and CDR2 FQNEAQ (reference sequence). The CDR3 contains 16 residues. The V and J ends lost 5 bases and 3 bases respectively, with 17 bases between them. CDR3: CASSLGRGPVNQPQHF. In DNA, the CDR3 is TGTGCCAGCAGCCTTGGAAGAGGCCCGGTCAATCAGCCCCAGCATTTT.

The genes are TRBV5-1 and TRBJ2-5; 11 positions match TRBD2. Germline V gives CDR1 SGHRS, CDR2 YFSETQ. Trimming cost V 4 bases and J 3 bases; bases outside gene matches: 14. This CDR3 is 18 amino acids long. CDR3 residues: CASSPTSPGTSGEETQYF. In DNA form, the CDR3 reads TGCGCCAGCAGCCCCACCTCTCCCGGGACTAGCGGCGAAGAGACCCAGTACTTC. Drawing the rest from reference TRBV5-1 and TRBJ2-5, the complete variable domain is KAGVTQTPRYLIKTRGQQVTLSCSPISGHRSVSWYQQTPGQGLQFLFEYFSETQRNKGNFPGRFSGRQFSNSRSEMNVSTLELGDSALYLCASSPTSPGTSGEETQYFGPGTRLLVL.

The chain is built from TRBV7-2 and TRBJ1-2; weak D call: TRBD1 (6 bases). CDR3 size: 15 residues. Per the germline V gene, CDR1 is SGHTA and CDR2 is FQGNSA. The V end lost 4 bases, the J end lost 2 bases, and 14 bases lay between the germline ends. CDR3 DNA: TGTGCCAGCAGCTCTGGGGGGGCAGGGAACTATGGCTACACCTTC. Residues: CASSSGGAGNYGYTF.

The chain's CDR3 is CASPRGKYRVDQPQHF. The CDR3 region has the DNA TGTGCCAGCCCAAGGGGGAAGTACAGGGTGGATCAGCCCCAGCATTTT. This chain connects TRBV6-4 to TRBJ1-5, with D perhaps matching TRBD1 (6 bases). Per germline, CDR1 MRHNA and CDR2 SNTAGT. V dropped 8 bases and J dropped 5 bases, with 22 bases sitting between them. The CDR3 sequence is 16 residues long.

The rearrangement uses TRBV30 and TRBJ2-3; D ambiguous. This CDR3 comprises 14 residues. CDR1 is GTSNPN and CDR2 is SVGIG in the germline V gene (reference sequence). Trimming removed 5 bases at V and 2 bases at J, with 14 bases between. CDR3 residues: CAWVPVPITDTQYF. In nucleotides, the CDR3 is TGTGCCTGGGTCCCGGTACCAATCACAGATACGCAGTATTTT. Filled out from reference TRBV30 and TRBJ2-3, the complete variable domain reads SQTIHQWPATLVQPVGSPLSLECTVEGTSNPNLYWYRQAAGRGLQLLFYSVGIGQISSEVPQNLSASRPQDRQFILSSKKLLLSDSGFYLCAWVPVPITDTQYFGPGTRLTVL.

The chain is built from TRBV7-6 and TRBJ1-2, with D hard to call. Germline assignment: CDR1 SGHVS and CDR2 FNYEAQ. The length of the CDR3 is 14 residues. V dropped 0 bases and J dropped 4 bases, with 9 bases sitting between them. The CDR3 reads CASSLASLSYGYTF. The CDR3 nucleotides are TGTGCCAGCAGCTTAGCATCCCTGAGCTATGGCTACACCTTC.

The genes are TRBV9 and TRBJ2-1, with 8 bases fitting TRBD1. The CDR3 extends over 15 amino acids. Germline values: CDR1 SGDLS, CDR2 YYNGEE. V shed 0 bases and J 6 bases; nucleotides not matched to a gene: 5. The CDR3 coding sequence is TGTGCCAGCAGCGTAGAACCCCAGGGGGCCAATGAGCAGTTCTTC. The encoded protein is CASSVEPQGANEQFF.

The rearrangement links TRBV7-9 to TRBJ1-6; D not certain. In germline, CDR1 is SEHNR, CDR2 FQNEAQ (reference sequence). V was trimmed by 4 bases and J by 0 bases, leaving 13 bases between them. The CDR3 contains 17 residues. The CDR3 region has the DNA TGTGCCAGCAGCTCCGACCGGTGGAGCTCCTATAATTCACCCCTCCACTTT. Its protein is CASSSDRWSSYNSPLHF.

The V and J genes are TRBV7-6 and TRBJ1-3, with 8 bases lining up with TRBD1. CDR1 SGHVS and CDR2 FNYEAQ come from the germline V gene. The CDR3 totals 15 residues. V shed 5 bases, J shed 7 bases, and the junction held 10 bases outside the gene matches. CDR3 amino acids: CASSIGSGGLNTIYF. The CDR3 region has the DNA TGTGCCAGCAGCATAGGATCAGGGGGCCTCAACACCATATATTTT.

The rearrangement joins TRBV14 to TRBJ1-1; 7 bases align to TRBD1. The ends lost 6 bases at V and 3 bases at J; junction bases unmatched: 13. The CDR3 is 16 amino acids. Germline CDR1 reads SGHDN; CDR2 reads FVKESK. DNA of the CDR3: TGTGCCAGCAGTCACTTGGAGACAGGGTACTACACTGAAGCTTTCTTT. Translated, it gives CASSHLETGYYTEAFF.

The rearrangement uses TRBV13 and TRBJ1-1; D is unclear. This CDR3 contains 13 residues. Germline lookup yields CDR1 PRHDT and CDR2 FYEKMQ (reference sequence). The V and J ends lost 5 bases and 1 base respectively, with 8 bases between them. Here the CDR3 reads CASSTRGNTEAFF. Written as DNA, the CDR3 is TGTGCCAGCAGCACAAGAGGGAACACTGAAGCTTTCTTT.

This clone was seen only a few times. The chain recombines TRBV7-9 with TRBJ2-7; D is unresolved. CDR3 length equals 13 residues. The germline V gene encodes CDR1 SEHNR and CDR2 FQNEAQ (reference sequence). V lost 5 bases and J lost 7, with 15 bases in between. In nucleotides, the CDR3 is TGTGCCAGCAGCCGTCCGACCGTGAGGGAGCAGTACTTC. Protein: CASSRPTVREQYF.